This is a list of T cell receptor beta chains from one sample in a study of immune characterization of retroperitoneal liposarcoma. A single record per CDR3 protein comes from TCRdb applying MiXCR to the PCR reads. Among approximately 9,300 distinct CDR3 sequences listed, around 35% were seen once. Sequenced sample: tumor tissue. All receptors come from a male donor with retroperitoneal liposarcoma. CDR3s include the opening cysteine and the closing phenylalanine or tryptophan. Each record gives: V gene, J gene, D gene, CDR3 protein. D genes are given only for firm matches.

TRBV6-1	-	-	CASLSVGTQFF
TRBV12-3/TRBV12-4	-	TRBD2	CASLPGGTGTQYF
TRBV6-1	TRBJ2-1	TRBD1	CASGYRGNEQFF
TRBV7-6	TRBJ2-2	-	CASSLLGFTGELFF
TRBV6-1	TRBJ2-1	TRBD2	CASRGGLAGDNEQFF
TRBV7-6	TRBJ2-3	-	CASSPGVGEVTDTQYF
TRBV6-1	-	-	CATPPAGGGEQFF
TRBV6-1	TRBJ2-5	-	CASKGRTYNEQYF
TRBV6-1	TRBJ1-2	-	CASSSLIYGYTF
TRBV6-5	TRBJ2-1	TRBD2	CASRPSGLAGVLSRDEQFF
TRBV6-1	TRBJ1-5	-	CASRKGGGQPQHF
TRBV7-2	TRBJ2-1	TRBD2	CASSLASSGTYNEQFF
TRBV6-1	TRBJ2-5	TRBD1	CASGGWDRGTQYF
TRBV6-1	-	-	CASSEDGLRYGGDEQYF
TRBV7-6	TRBJ2-6	-	CASSQTSAGANVLTF
TRBV6-1	TRBJ2-2	-	CASRLRFDTGELFF
TRBV6-6	TRBJ1-2	-	CASSYNSGAGGYTF
TRBV4-1	TRBJ2-4	TRBD2	CASSHPSGRGDNEQYF
TRBV7-2	TRBJ2-7	TRBD2	CASSLVGLALSTYEQYF
TRBV6-1	TRBJ2-6	-	CASSEGGSGANVLTF
TRBV7-8	TRBJ2-1	-	CASSLRFGPRYEQFF
TRBV27	TRBJ2-1	TRBD2	CASSKTSGRGYNEQFF
TRBV10-1	TRBJ2-1	-	CASSRDTSGNEQFF
TRBV12-3/TRBV12-4	-	TRBD2	CASSLVPGGFPEQYF
TRBV7-2	TRBJ2-5	TRBD2	CASSDVAGGLQGETQYF
TRBV12-3/TRBV12-4	-	TRBD2	CASSLQLAGGETQFF
TRBV10-2	TRBJ2-2	TRBD2	CASSATSGANTGELFF
TRBV6-1	TRBJ2-1	TRBD2	CASSSSGYEQFF